The clone carrying this T cell receptor beta chain appeared many times. Its specificity is not known. This sample is drawn from a study of T cell clonality in common variable immunodeficiency. Study-wide results and limits: Reportedly, TCR beta sequences from common variable immunodeficiency showed fewer deletions and N-nucleotide insertions. Repertoire-complication correlations in CVID were limited by patient heterogeneity.

Caucasian heritage predominated among both patients and controls. Here immunoSEQ multiplex PCR was the method, and the copy in TCRdb shows in-frame clones only, minus some. The data show around 81,000 clones, none appearing only once, with approximately 0.8% held by the ten largest. Source material: peripheral blood mononuclear cells. This receptor was identified in a person aged 18 to 70 in good health.

The CDR3: CASRLAGGVDEQFF. CDR3 bases read: TGTGCCAGCAGACTAGCGGGAGGGGTCGATGAG. The V call is TRBV12-3 or TRBV12-4, the J call TRBJ2-1; 13 bases are shared with TRBD2. The missing CDR3 end, 3 residues past where the read stops, is filled in from the germline J gene. Trimming removed 6 bases from V and 8 bases from J; junction bases left unmatched: 4. The CDR3 has 14 amino acids.